A single sample is the source of the 13 T cell receptor beta chains below, sequenced in a study of blood T cell repertoires in COVID-19. Using immunoSEQ multiplex PCR, the repertoire was profiled, and TCRdb retains in-frame clones only, with some absent. Of 200,000 or so clones in the sample, 88% were seen once. Sequencing used peripheral blood. The receptors were gathered from a man aged 70-80 years with active or convalescent COVID-19.

The V gene is TRBV5-1, the J gene TRBJ1-2, with D unresolved. Trimming pared 0 bases from V and 5 bases from J, leaving 8 bases between. Germline V CDR1 and CDR2: SGHRS, YFSETQ. The CDR3 has 13 amino acids. The CDR3 region is CASSLVERYGYTF. The CDR3 DNA is TGCGCCAGCAGCTTGGTTGAGCGGTATGGCTACACCTTC.

V and J are TRBV9 and TRBJ1-3; no reliable D call. The ends were cut back, 0 bases at V and 2 bases at J, with 9 bases in the middle. This CDR3 has 15 amino acids. Germline CDR1 is SGDLS and CDR2 is YYNGEE. In DNA, the CDR3 is TGTGCCAGCAGCGTAGCTCCCGGGACTGGAAACACCATATATTTT. It specifies CASSVAPGTGNTIYF.

As to this clone: The junction differs from germline at one of its ends, possibly a read error. V and J are TRBV27 and TRBJ2-3, with 9 bases matching TRBD1. This CDR3 is built from 16 residues. CDR1 and CDR2 (germline): MNHEY, SMNVEV (reference sequence). CDR3 in DNA: TGTGCCAGCAGTTTATCCTCCGGGACAGGGATAGATCCGCAGTATTTT. Protein product: CASSLSSGTGIDPQYF.

The chain combines TRBV24-1 with TRBJ2-1, with D uncertain. Deletions cut 1 base from V and 5 bases from J, with 14 bases between. This CDR3 has 16 residues. Germline V gene data show CDR1 as KGHDR and CDR2 as SFDVKD. CDR3 sequence reads: CATSDFGRYPNNEQFF. For the CDR3, the DNA is TGTGCCACCAGTGATTTTGGCAGATACCCGAACAATGAGCAGTTCTTC.

The rearrangement joins TRBV11-2 to TRBJ1-3, with 11 bases aligning to TRBD1. Germline V lookup: CDR1 SGHAT, CDR2 FQNNGV. V was clipped by 3 bases and J by 1 base; unmatched bases: 2. This CDR3 has 16 residues. For the CDR3, the DNA is TGTGCCAGCAGCTTCGGACAGGGGGCTTCTGGAAACACCATATATTTT. This sequence encodes CASSFGQGASGNTIYF.

V is TRBV7-9 and J is TRBJ2-1, with TRBD2 matching 12 bases. The CDR3 contains 17 residues. The J segment lost 5 bases and the V segment lost 4 bases, leaving 9 bases of the junction unmatched. Germline V gene lookup returns CDR1 SEHNR and CDR2 FQNEAQ (reference sequence). The CDR3 DNA reads as TGTGCCAGCAGCTCGACTGCCGGACTAGCGGGGAACAATGAGCAGTTCTTC. Amino acid sequence: CASSSTAGLAGNNEQFF.

This clone was found a few times. The chain uses TRBV6-2 or TRBV6-3 and TRBJ2-7; TRBD2 aligns across 7 bases. Trimming at V came to 5 bases and at J to 2 bases, leaving 6 bases not matched to a gene. CDR1 and CDR2 (germline): MNHEY, SVGEGT. This CDR3 comprises 14 residues. CDR3 loop: CASSDRRGTYEQYF. The CDR3, as DNA: TGTGCCAGCAGTGATAGGCGGGGGACCTACGAGCAGTACTTC.

V gene TRBV6-2 or TRBV6-3 combines with J gene TRBJ2-1; weak D call: TRBD2 (6 bases). This CDR3 has 15 amino acids. V was pared by 2 bases and J by 1 base, with 9 bases between. Germline CDR1 reads MNHEY; CDR2 reads SVGEGT. The CDR3 here is CASSYVLASYNEQFF. CDR3 in DNA: TGTGCCAGCAGTTACGTACTAGCATCCTACAATGAGCAGTTCTTC.

This chain connects TRBV27 to TRBJ1-2, with 7 bases fitting TRBD1. Germline V gene lookup returns CDR1 MNHEY and CDR2 SMNVEV (reference sequence). The CDR3 consists of 15 residues. V lost 5 bases, J lost 4 bases, and 10 bases stayed unmatched. CDR3 region: CASSPTGTLSYGYTF. CDR3 nucleotides: TGTGCCAGCAGTCCGACAGGGACTTTAAGCTATGGCTACACCTTC.

The CDR3 loop is CASSTDIGGYTF. Written as DNA, the CDR3 is TGTGCCAGTAGTACAGATATCGGGGGCTACACCTTC. The genes are TRBV19 and TRBJ1-2; no clear D. V was clipped by 4 bases and J by 8 bases, with 11 bases between them. The CDR3 has 12 residues. Germline-derived CDR1 and CDR2 are LNHDA and SQIVND (reference sequence).

The chain carries TRBV29-1 and TRBJ2-3; no firm D call. Germline values: CDR1 SQVTM, CDR2 ANQGSEA. The CDR3 has 14 residues. V was cut by 4 bases and J by 0 bases, with 11 bases left in between. The CDR3 here is CSVVSFTSTDTQYF. In nucleotides, the CDR3 is TGCAGCGTTGTTTCTTTCACTAGCACAGATACGCAGTATTTT.

This chain links TRBV5-6 with TRBJ1-2, with a weak D call TRBD1 (6 bases). CDR3 length: 13 residues. Trimming removed 3 bases at V and 5 bases at J, with 11 bases between. The V gene's germline CDR1 is SGHDT and CDR2 YYEEEE. CDR3 nucleotides: TGTGCCAGCAGCTCCGACAGGCTGTATGGCTACACCTTC. Protein: CASSSDRLYGYTF.

This clone has a single count. The gene calls are TRBV5-5 and TRBJ2-5, with 10 bases identical to TRBD2. Trimming at V came to 0 bases and at J to 1 base, leaving 3 bases not matched to a gene. Germline loops: CDR1 SGHKS, CDR2 YYEKEE (reference sequence). This CDR3 comprises 16 residues. The CDR3 loop is CASSLGTSGIQETQYF. The DNA for the CDR3 is TGTGCCAGCAGCTTGGGAACTAGCGGGATCCAAGAGACCCAGTACTTC. Looking up the rest from reference TRBV5-5 and TRBJ2-5 gives the full variable domain: DAGVTQSPTHLIKTRGQQVTLRCSPISGHKSVSWYQQVLGQGPQFIFQYYEKEERGRGNFPDRFSARQFPNYSSELNVNALLLGDSALYLCASSLGTSGIQETQYFGPGTRLLVL.